Presented here are 5 T cell receptor beta chains from one specimen sequenced in a study of metastatic and nonmetastatic thyroid tumors. Patients underwent thyroid surgery, and none had received any treatment before it. With MiXCR, TCRdb reprocessed the PCR reads. The repertoire has fewer than 40,000 clones, 25% to 35% of them found once; the top ten carry over 30%. Sequences were obtained from blood. These receptors originate from a female donor with papillary thyroid cancer or a benign thyroid nodule (not recorded which). Some clones in this sample may be carry-over from other donors' samples.

The chain has TRBV28 and TRBJ2-1; no clear D. The CDR3 length is 16 residues. Germline V gives CDR1 MDHEN, CDR2 SYDVKM. Trimming pared 3 bases from V and 2 bases from J, leaving 14 bases between. DNA for the CDR3: TGTGCCAGCAGTTTTTTCACACTACAAACCTACAATGAGCAGTTCTTC. Amino acid sequence: CASSFFTLQTYNEQFF.

This clone was seen repeatedly, ten times or more. The genes are TRBV6-1 and TRBJ2-1; the D is unclear. The CDR3 covers 14 residues. Germline CDR1 reads MNHNS; CDR2 reads SASEGT. Trimming stripped 6 bases from V and 4 bases from J, with 13 bases between. In nucleotides, the CDR3 is TGTGCCAGCAGAATCCCGATGGGATACAATGAGCAGTTCTTC. The encoded protein is CASRIPMGYNEQFF.

This clone occurred many times. V is TRBV19 and J is TRBJ1-2; 7 nucleotides agree with TRBD1. Germline V gives CDR1 LNHDA, CDR2 SQIVND (reference sequence). The CDR3 runs to 14 residues. Trimming took 5 bases from V and 5 from J; bases not matched to a gene: 8. The CDR3 DNA sequence: TGTGCCAGTAGTTTCGCCGGGACAGATTATGGCTACACCTTC. Encoded protein: CASSFAGTDYGYTF.

This chain uses TRBV7-2 with TRBJ1-2, with a possible D match to TRBD1 (6 bases). CDR1 and CDR2 from the germline V gene are SGHTA and FQGNSA. The V end lost 3 bases, the J end lost 6 bases, and 11 bases lay between the germline ends. The length of the CDR3 is 13 residues. CDR3 protein: CASSFYRANGYTF. The CDR3 nucleotides are TGTGCCAGCAGCTTTTACAGGGCCAATGGCTACACCTTC.

The genes are TRBV7-8 and TRBJ1-2; D is perhaps TRBD1 (6 bases). From germline, CDR1 is SGHVS and CDR2 FQNEAQ. The CDR3 has 15 residues. V lost 1 base and J lost 1, with 10 bases in between. This CDR3 is CASSLGTAINYGYTF. Written as DNA, the CDR3 is TGTGCCAGCAGCTTAGGGACAGCTATTAACTATGGCTACACCTTC.